Listed below are T cell receptor beta chains from one sample, sequenced in a study of T cells in localized non-small cell lung cancer. Method: immunoSEQ multiplex PCR; TCRdb's copy keeps in-frame clones and lacks some. The table records some 50,000 clones, around 84% of them present only once. Specimen: PBMCs, collected before any cancer treatment. Every receptor here comes from a female donor with stage II lung adenocarcinoma. Both conserved end residues are part of each CDR3. Each record gives: clone size, CDR3 length, D gene, V gene, J gene, CDR3 protein, CDR3 DNA. The D gene is left open where the match is weak. Clone size appears in some rows only: once, few, many, or a class for an expanded clone.

NA	12	TRBD2	TRBV2	TRBJ2-7	CASSPSGVIFYF	TGTGCCAGCAGCCCAAGCGGGGTCATTTTTTACTTC
NA	15	NA	TRBV6-1	TRBJ2-7	CASQGRQEVTYEQYF	TGTGCCAGCCAGGGCAGACAGGAAGTCACCTACGAGCAGTACTTC
once	15	TRBD1	TRBV9	TRBJ1-4	CASRGTEATNEKLFF	TGTGCCAGCAGAGGGACAGAAGCAACTAATGAAAAACTGTTTTTT
NA	16	TRBD2	TRBV9	TRBJ2-1	CASSEGTSGSYNEQFF	TGTGCCAGCAGCGAGGGGACTAGCGGTTCCTACAATGAGCAGTTCTTC
NA	13	NA	TRBV18	TRBJ1-1	CATREGSNTEAFF	TGTGCCACCAGGGAGGGCTCGAACACTGAAGCTTTCTTT
NA	12	NA	TRBV6-1	TRBJ1-2	CATQTVTYGYTF	TGTGCCACCCAGACAGTCACCTATGGCTACACCTTC
NA	15	TRBD1	TRBV5-1	TRBJ2-7	CASSWGQGIVYEQYF	TGCGCCAGCAGCTGGGGACAGGGCATAGTGTACGAGCAGTACTTC
NA	16	TRBD1	TRBV29-1	TRBJ1-3	CSVWSRSTGAGNTIYF	TGCAGCGTTTGGTCCCGGTCGACAGGGGCTGGAAACACCATATATTTT
NA	16	TRBD2	TRBV5-6	TRBJ2-3	CASSLGLAGGLPTQYF	TGTGCCAGCAGCTTGGGGCTAGCGGGGGGGCTTCCTACGCAGTATTTT
NA	14	NA	TRBV10-3	TRBJ1-6	CAISESRDDSPLHF	TGTGCCATCAGTGAGTCAAGGGACGACTCACCCCTCCACTTT
NA	17	TRBD1	TRBV2	TRBJ1-5	CASSDLGDRRLNQPQHF	TGTGCCAGCAGTGATCTCGGGGACAGGCGTCTCAATCAGCCCCAGCATTTT
few	20	TRBD2	TRBV7-8	TRBJ2-5	CASSPRTSGGTINIQETQYF	TGTGCCAGCAGCCCCCGGACTAGCGGGGGGACTATAAATATCCAAGAGACCCAGTACTTC